Included here is one TCR beta chain sequence, with context. The data were taken from a study of blood T cell repertoires in COVID-19. Per the original data handling: Amplification from reference gene primers served as the basis for estimated nucleated cell counts. Sequencing was performed with immunoSEQ multiplex PCR; in TCRdb, only in-frame clones are kept and a portion is missing. V, J and clone size are those of that table, while D and trimming were read from the DNA. Of 70,000 to 95,000 clones listed, roughly 90% are singletons. CDR3 length: 14 residues. Trimming took off 7 bases at V and 3 bases at J, with 15 bases between the two ends. Germline assignment: CDR1 SEHNR and CDR2 FQNEAQ (reference sequence).

This sequence joins TRBV7-9 and TRBJ2-5, with D tentatively TRBD1 (6 bases). This clonotype was obtained from a man aged 50 or older with COVID-19, enrolled during active disease. The specimen sequenced was peripheral blood. The CDR3 loop is CASNSGVGKETQYF. The CDR3 nucleotides are TGTGCCAGCAACTCAGGGGTGGGGAAAGAGACCCAGTACTTC.